These T cell receptor beta chains were read from a single sample in a study of blood T cell repertoires in COVID-19. Libraries were prepared by immunoSEQ multiplex PCR; TCRdb keeps only in-frame clonotypes and omits some of them. The sample contains about 260,000 clones, 88% of which appear only once. The sequencing input was peripheral blood. The origin of the receptors is a man in his sixties who had recovered from COVID-19. CDR3s include the opening cysteine and the closing phenylalanine or tryptophan. D genes are given only for firm matches. Only some rows state a clone size, as once, few, many or a class for expanded clones.

clone_size: once
j_call: TRBJ2-2
v_call: TRBV23-1
d_call: -
cdr3_nt: TGCGCCAGCACCCCTCTGCAGGGGTCGGGCACCGGGGAGCTGTTTTTT
cdr3_aa: CASTPLQGSGTGELFF

clone_size: -
j_call: TRBJ2-5
v_call: TRBV7-2
d_call: TRBD2
cdr3_nt: TGTGCCAGCAGCCGCAGATTAGCGGGGGGGCGGTTGGAAGAGACCCAGTACTTC
cdr3_aa: CASSRRLAGGRLEETQYF

clone_size: -
j_call: TRBJ1-1
v_call: TRBV9
d_call: TRBD1
cdr3_nt: TGTGCCAGCAGCGGAGGGGGCAGAATGAACACTGAAGCTTTCTTT
cdr3_aa: CASSGGGRMNTEAFF

clone_size: -
j_call: TRBJ1-2
v_call: TRBV5-4
d_call: TRBD1
cdr3_nt: TGTGCCAGCAGCTTTAAGGGACAGGGGATGTCGGGTGGCTACACCTTC
cdr3_aa: CASSFKGQGMSGGYTF

clone_size: -
j_call: TRBJ1-4
v_call: TRBV19
d_call: TRBD1
cdr3_nt: TGTGCCACTCGTCCGGGACAGGGGTCGAATAATGAAAAACTGTTTTTT
cdr3_aa: CATRPGQGSNNEKLFF

clone_size: -
j_call: TRBJ1-2
v_call: TRBV29-1
d_call: -
cdr3_nt: TGCAGCGGCGGGGGCGCGAGGGATGGCTACACCTTC
cdr3_aa: CSGGGARDGYTF

clone_size: -
j_call: TRBJ2-2
v_call: TRBV25-1
d_call: TRBD1
cdr3_nt: TGTGCCAGCAGTTTAACAGGGGGAACCGGGGAGCTGTTTTTT
cdr3_aa: CASSLTGGTGELFF

clone_size: -
j_call: TRBJ2-1
v_call: TRBV14
d_call: -
cdr3_nt: TGTGCCAGCAGCCTAGAACTGGACAATGAGCAGTTCTTC
cdr3_aa: CASSLELDNEQFF

clone_size: -
j_call: TRBJ2-3
v_call: TRBV5-4
d_call: -
cdr3_nt: TGTGCCAGCAGCCCCCGGACAGTCTTAGATACGCAGTATTTT
cdr3_aa: CASSPRTVLDTQYF

clone_size: -
j_call: TRBJ1-2
v_call: TRBV15
d_call: -
cdr3_nt: TGTGCCACCAGCAGACCTGGGGGCAGGGCCCTCTCGAACTACACCTTC
cdr3_aa: CATSRPGGRALSNYTF

clone_size: once
j_call: TRBJ2-7
v_call: TRBV12-5
d_call: TRBD1
cdr3_nt: TGTGCTAGTGGTTTGCGACAGGGGGCTTTTGAGCAGTACTTC
cdr3_aa: CASGLRQGAFEQYF

clone_size: -
j_call: TRBJ1-6
v_call: TRBV9
d_call: -
cdr3_nt: TGTGCCAGCAGCGACGGGACACCTCTTCCACTCCTCCACTTT
cdr3_aa: CASSDGTPLPLLHF

clone_size: -
j_call: TRBJ1-1
v_call: TRBV10-1
d_call: -
cdr3_nt: TGCGCCAGCAGTGGCGCCGACAGGGAAGCTTTCTTT
cdr3_aa: CASSGADREAFF

clone_size: -
j_call: TRBJ1-2
v_call: TRBV10-1
d_call: TRBD1
cdr3_nt: TGCGCCAGCAGCCAGACAGGGTTTGATGGCTACACCTTC
cdr3_aa: CASSQTGFDGYTF

clone_size: -
j_call: TRBJ1-6
v_call: TRBV30
d_call: TRBD1
cdr3_nt: TGTGCCTGGGACAGGGGGAATAATTCACCCCTCCACTTT
cdr3_aa: CAWDRGNNSPLHF

clone_size: -
j_call: TRBJ1-3
v_call: TRBV27
d_call: -
cdr3_nt: TGTGCCAGCAGTTTAGGTGGACAGTGGAGCTCTGGAAACACCATATATTTT
cdr3_aa: CASSLGGQWSSGNTIYF

clone_size: -
j_call: TRBJ2-7
v_call: TRBV12-5
d_call: TRBD1
cdr3_nt: TGTGCTAGTGGCCAAGGACAGGGTTCCTCCTACGAGCAGTACTTC
cdr3_aa: CASGQGQGSSYEQYF

clone_size: -
j_call: TRBJ2-3
v_call: TRBV5-1
d_call: -
cdr3_nt: TGCGCCAGCAGCCCGTATCCTAGCACAGATACGCAGTATTTT
cdr3_aa: CASSPYPSTDTQYF

clone_size: -
j_call: TRBJ2-7
v_call: TRBV4-2
d_call: -
cdr3_nt: TGTGCCAGCAGCCAGAGGTTCGGGGACGAGCAGTACTTC
cdr3_aa: CASSQRFGDEQYF

clone_size: -
j_call: TRBJ2-5
v_call: TRBV9
d_call: -
cdr3_nt: TGTGCCAGCAGCGCCGGGGGGCCCCAAGAGACCCAGTACTTC
cdr3_aa: CASSAGGPQETQYF

clone_size: -
j_call: TRBJ1-2
v_call: TRBV5-4
d_call: TRBD1
cdr3_nt: TGTGCCAGCAGCATAGGACAGGGAATCAACTATGGCTACACCTTC
cdr3_aa: CASSIGQGINYGYTF

clone_size: -
j_call: TRBJ1-2
v_call: TRBV3-1/TRBV3-2
d_call: -
cdr3_nt: TGTGCCAGCAGCCTAGGCAGGTTGGCAGAACTCTATGGCTACACCTTC
cdr3_aa: CASSLGRLAELYGYTF

clone_size: -
j_call: TRBJ2-3
v_call: TRBV9
d_call: -
cdr3_nt: TGTGCCAGCAGCGTAGACGGTCCTAGCACAGATACGCAGTATTTT
cdr3_aa: CASSVDGPSTDTQYF

clone_size: -
j_call: TRBJ2-2
v_call: TRBV5-4
d_call: -
cdr3_nt: TGTGCCAGCAGCTCGCAGGGTGGTGTCACCGGGGAGCTGTTTTTT
cdr3_aa: CASSSQGGVTGELFF

clone_size: -
j_call: TRBJ2-1
v_call: TRBV19
d_call: TRBD1
cdr3_nt: TGTGCCAGTAGCGACAGGGTAAATGAGCAGTTCTTC
cdr3_aa: CASSDRVNEQFF

clone_size: -
j_call: TRBJ2-5
v_call: TRBV12-3/TRBV12-4
d_call: -
cdr3_nt: TGTGCCAGCACCAGACAGTTTCAAGAGACCCAGTACTTC
cdr3_aa: CASTRQFQETQYF

clone_size: -
j_call: TRBJ2-7
v_call: TRBV4-2
d_call: -
cdr3_nt: TGTGCCAGCAGCCAAGATCGCGGAGGGATCTACGAGCAGTACTTC
cdr3_aa: CASSQDRGGIYEQYF

clone_size: -
j_call: TRBJ2-7
v_call: TRBV18
d_call: TRBD1
cdr3_nt: TGTGCCAGCTCACCATCCCTGCGGGGGACAGGGGGCGACGAGCAGTACTTC
cdr3_aa: CASSPSLRGTGGDEQYF

clone_size: -
j_call: TRBJ1-5
v_call: TRBV2
d_call: -
cdr3_nt: TGTGCCAGCACGGGGGATAGCAATCAGCCCCAGCATTTT
cdr3_aa: CASTGDSNQPQHF

clone_size: -
j_call: TRBJ2-2
v_call: TRBV10-1
d_call: TRBD2
cdr3_nt: TGCGCCAGCAGTCTGGGACTAGCGGGGAACACCGGGGAGCTGTTTTTT
cdr3_aa: CASSLGLAGNTGELFF

clone_size: -
j_call: TRBJ2-1
v_call: TRBV27
d_call: TRBD2
cdr3_nt: TGTGCCAGCAGTTTATCGGGGAGGGTTAGGGGAGATGAGCAGTTCTTC
cdr3_aa: CASSLSGRVRGDEQFF

clone_size: -
j_call: TRBJ2-1
v_call: TRBV4-2
d_call: TRBD1
cdr3_nt: TGTGCCAGCAGCCAAGGGAGCGCAGGGGGCATGAATGAGCAGTTCTTC
cdr3_aa: CASSQGSAGGMNEQFF

clone_size: -
j_call: TRBJ2-5
v_call: TRBV9
d_call: TRBD1
cdr3_nt: TGTGCCAGCAGCGTAGGACAGGGGGTCGGTCAAGAGACCCAGTACTTC
cdr3_aa: CASSVGQGVGQETQYF

clone_size: -
j_call: TRBJ2-5
v_call: TRBV7-2
d_call: -
cdr3_nt: TGTGCCAGCAGCTTACGGGGGTTAGTCCGGACCCAGTACTTC
cdr3_aa: CASSLRGLVRTQYF

clone_size: -
j_call: TRBJ2-7
v_call: TRBV7-2
d_call: TRBD1
cdr3_nt: TGTGCCAGCAGCCCGATATTCCGGGACAGGGGCCCCTCCTACGAGCAGTACTTC
cdr3_aa: CASSPIFRDRGPSYEQYF

clone_size: few
j_call: TRBJ1-3
v_call: TRBV6-5
d_call: -
cdr3_nt: TGTGCCTCCCAGGGGACCTCTGGAAACACCATATATTTT
cdr3_aa: CASQGTSGNTIYF

clone_size: -
j_call: TRBJ1-2
v_call: TRBV20-1
d_call: -
cdr3_nt: TGCAGTGCTTCCCAAGTGCGAGGCTACACCTTC
cdr3_aa: CSASQVRGYTF

clone_size: -
j_call: TRBJ2-7
v_call: TRBV13
d_call: -
cdr3_nt: TGTGCCAGCAGCTTAGCCACCCAAGCGGGGACAACCTACGAGCAGTACTTC
cdr3_aa: CASSLATQAGTTYEQYF

clone_size: once
j_call: TRBJ2-1
v_call: TRBV6-5
d_call: -
cdr3_nt: TGTGCCAGCAACCCACACACCAATGAGCAGTTCTTC
cdr3_aa: CASNPHTNEQFF

clone_size: -
j_call: TRBJ2-2
v_call: TRBV9
d_call: TRBD1
cdr3_nt: TGTGCCAGCAGCGTATCGCAGGGGGACACCGGGGAGCTGTTTTTT
cdr3_aa: CASSVSQGDTGELFF

clone_size: -
j_call: TRBJ2-1
v_call: TRBV10-1
d_call: TRBD1
cdr3_nt: TGCGCCAGCAGTGAGTTAGGGACAGGGAGGGGTGAGCAGTTCTTC
cdr3_aa: CASSELGTGRGEQFF

clone_size: -
j_call: TRBJ2-7
v_call: TRBV2
d_call: -
cdr3_nt: TGTGCCTCGCAGGGTAGTCTTTCCCTTTACGAGCAGTACTTC
cdr3_aa: CASQGSLSLYEQYF

clone_size: -
j_call: TRBJ1-2
v_call: TRBV24-1
d_call: TRBD1
cdr3_nt: TGTGCCACCAGTGATTCCAGGGGGCTCTCTGGCTACACCTTC
cdr3_aa: CATSDSRGLSGYTF

clone_size: -
j_call: TRBJ1-5
v_call: TRBV10-3
d_call: -
cdr3_nt: TGTGCCATCAGCGCTGCGGGAAATAGCAATCAGCCCCAGCATTTT
cdr3_aa: CAISAAGNSNQPQHF

clone_size: -
j_call: TRBJ1-2
v_call: TRBV19
d_call: -
cdr3_nt: TGTGCCAGCACGCCACAGGTTTCCCATGACTACACCTTC
cdr3_aa: CASTPQVSHDYTF

clone_size: -
j_call: TRBJ2-7
v_call: TRBV3-1/TRBV3-2
d_call: TRBD2
cdr3_nt: TGTGCCAGCAGCCAAGTACTAGCGGGGCCCCTCGGCGAGCAGTACTTC
cdr3_aa: CASSQVLAGPLGEQYF

clone_size: -
j_call: TRBJ2-5
v_call: TRBV11-2
d_call: TRBD2
cdr3_nt: TGTGCCAGCAGCGCAAGCCGCGGGGGGGGATTTGTGGAGACCCAGTACTTC
cdr3_aa: CASSASRGGGFVETQYF

clone_size: -
j_call: TRBJ1-2
v_call: TRBV6-5
d_call: -
cdr3_nt: TGTGCCAGCAGTCGGACAGCAGACTATGGCTACACCTTC
cdr3_aa: CASSRTADYGYTF

clone_size: few
j_call: TRBJ1-2
v_call: TRBV3-1/TRBV3-2
d_call: TRBD1
cdr3_nt: TGTGCCAGCAGCCCCAGTCCCGGGACAGCCCATCCTAACTATGGCTACACCTTC
cdr3_aa: CASSPSPGTAHPNYGYTF

clone_size: -
j_call: TRBJ1-5
v_call: TRBV5-6
d_call: -
cdr3_nt: TGTGCCAGCAGCCCCGGGACGGGAGGCAATCAGCCCCAGCATTTT
cdr3_aa: CASSPGTGGNQPQHF

clone_size: -
j_call: TRBJ2-3
v_call: TRBV10-3
d_call: TRBD1
cdr3_nt: TGTGCCATCAGTGGGGACAGGGGGCAGGGAGATACGCAGTATTTT
cdr3_aa: CAISGDRGQGDTQYF

clone_size: -
j_call: TRBJ1-2
v_call: TRBV7-3
d_call: -
cdr3_nt: TGTGCCAGCAGGAGCGGGACAAGGCTGACCCGAAACCTGGATCATGGCTACACCTTC
cdr3_aa: CASRSGTRLTRNLDHGYTF

clone_size: -
j_call: TRBJ1-6
v_call: TRBV11-2
d_call: TRBD1
cdr3_nt: TGTGCCAGCAGCTTAGTGGGGACAGGGGTCGGTTCACCCCTCCACTTT
cdr3_aa: CASSLVGTGVGSPLHF

clone_size: once
j_call: TRBJ1-3
v_call: TRBV15
d_call: -
cdr3_nt: TGTGCCACCGGGAGAAGAGACTCTGGAAACACCATATATTTT
cdr3_aa: CATGRRDSGNTIYF

clone_size: once
j_call: TRBJ1-5
v_call: TRBV18
d_call: TRBD1
cdr3_nt: TGTGCCAGCTCAGCAAGGGGACAGGGGGCCCAGCCCCAGCATTTT
cdr3_aa: CASSARGQGAQPQHF

clone_size: -
j_call: TRBJ1-5
v_call: TRBV3-1/TRBV3-2
d_call: -
cdr3_nt: TGTGCCAGCAGCCTACGGGGGAGCAATCAGCCCCAGCATTTT
cdr3_aa: CASSLRGSNQPQHF

clone_size: -
j_call: TRBJ1-1
v_call: TRBV3-1/TRBV3-2
d_call: -
cdr3_nt: TGTGCCAGCAGCCAAGTCACGAACATAATAACTGAAGCTTTCTTT
cdr3_aa: CASSQVTNIITEAFF

clone_size: -
j_call: TRBJ1-2
v_call: TRBV2
d_call: TRBD1
cdr3_nt: TGTGCCAGCGGGGTTACCGGGACAGACGGCTACACCTTC
cdr3_aa: CASGVTGTDGYTF

clone_size: -
j_call: TRBJ1-2
v_call: TRBV6-5
d_call: -
cdr3_nt: TGTGCCAGCAGTTACGGGCAGGGCGGCTACACCTTC
cdr3_aa: CASSYGQGGYTF